This T cell receptor beta chain was recovered during a study of OX40 agonist ivuxolimab in advanced cancers. The germline V gene encodes CDR1 LNHDA and CDR2 SQIVND (reference sequence). V lost 6 bases to trimming and J lost 1 base; unmatched junction nucleotides: 4. CDR3 length: 14 amino acids. Generated by immunoSEQ multiplex PCR, the TCRdb table keeps only in-frame clones and is missing some. The sample consists of some 21,000 clones, approximately 88% of them appearing once. Sampling of blood occurred at baseline, cycle 4 day 1, and cycle 7 day 1. The rearrangement joins TRBV19 to TRBJ2-7; 9 bases agree with TRBD1. The sequence was collected from an adult with an advanced solid tumor such as melanoma, head and neck, liver or kidney cancer. The source material was CD4+ or CD8+ T cells sorted from blood, sampled in a trial of the OX40 agonist ivuxolimab. The chain's CDR3 is CASRAGQGSYEQYF. The CDR3 nucleotides are TGTGCCAGTAGGGCGGGACAGGGATCCTACGAGCAGTACTTC.